These 18 T cell receptor beta chains were sequenced from one sample in a study of blood T cell repertoires in COVID-19. Repertoires were generated with immunoSEQ multiplex PCR, while TCRdb's copy carries only in-frame clones and drops some. The data show about 260,000 clones, more than 80% seen once. Sequenced: peripheral blood. The receptors here all came from a woman aged 40 to 49 with acute or convalescent COVID-19.

This chain joins TRBV2 and TRBJ1-1; D unresolved. The CDR3 spans 13 residues. V lost 7 bases and J 4 bases, leaving 13 bases between the germline ends. CDR1 and CDR2 (germline): SNHLY, FYNNEI. The CDR3 loop is CASKLEGGTEAFF. In DNA form, the CDR3 reads TGTGCCAGCAAACTGGAGGGTGGCACTGAAGCTTTCTTT.

The chain combines TRBV30 with TRBJ2-3; D is perhaps TRBD2 (6 bases). Germline loops: CDR1 GTSNPN, CDR2 SVGIG (reference sequence). There are 16 residues in the CDR3. V was trimmed by 0 bases and J by 0 bases, leaving 13 bases between them. CDR3 nucleotide sequence: TGTGCCTGGAGTGTACGACTAGGGAAGAGCACAGATACGCAGTATTTT. Its translation: CAWSVRLGKSTDTQYF.

There are a few counts of this clone. The same CDR3 also results from other DNA sequences found in this sample. The chain recombines TRBV5-1 with TRBJ1-1; D is undetermined. CDR1 is SGHRS and CDR2 is YFSETQ in the germline V gene. This CDR3 region has 12 residues. Trimming left V 4 bases short and J 4 bases short, with 8 bases between. CDR3 amino acids: CASSLRGTEAFF. CDR3 bases: TGCGCCAGCAGCCTCCGGGGCACTGAAGCTTTCTTT.

The J gene is TRBJ2-5, the V gene TRBV4-1; D perhaps matches TRBD1 (5 bases). There are 15 residues in the CDR3. Trimming pared 3 bases from V and 1 base from J, leaving 12 bases between. Germline V CDR1 and CDR2: MGHRA, YSYEKL. CDR3 sequence reads: CASSQVGASQETQYF. The CDR3 DNA sequence: TGCGCCAGCAGCCAGGTAGGGGCGAGCCAAGAGACCCAGTACTTC.

This rearrangement joins TRBV11-2 to TRBJ1-1; 7 positions match TRBD1. The CDR3 totals 16 residues. J lost 4 bases, V lost 2 bases, and 10 bases had no gene match. Germline CDR1 is SGHAT and CDR2 is FQNNGV. CDR3 sequence reads: CASSLSGGGLATEAFF. The CDR3 coding sequence is TGTGCCAGCAGCTTATCGGGAGGGGGCCTGGCCACTGAAGCTTTCTTT.

The chain joins TRBV10-2 to TRBJ2-6; D is perhaps TRBD1 (6 bases). Trimming stripped 5 bases from V and 2 bases from J, with 13 bases between. CDR1 and CDR2 (germline): WSHSY, SAAADI. This CDR3 spans 16 amino acids. This CDR3 reads CASSRGQRAGANVLTF. The CDR3 DNA is TGCGCCAGCAGTCGCGGACAGAGGGCTGGGGCCAACGTCCTGACTTTC.

This clone has a handful of counts. This chain links TRBV10-3 with TRBJ1-3; 9 positions match TRBD1. The CDR3 has 14 residues. The junction had 7 bases not matched to a gene; V was cut back by 10 bases and J by 3 bases. Germline loops: CDR1 ENHRY, CDR2 SYGVKD. CDR3 region: CATRDREVGNTIYF. Written as DNA, the CDR3 is TGTGCCACTCGGGACAGGGAGGTTGGAAACACCATATATTTT.

The chain joins TRBV13 to TRBJ2-4, with D perhaps matching TRBD1 (5 bases). Germline assignment: CDR1 PRHDT and CDR2 FYEKMQ (reference sequence). The CDR3 consists of 12 residues. Trimming pared 8 bases from V and 8 bases from J, leaving 13 bases between. The CDR3 loop reads CASGLGRDIQYF. The DNA of the CDR3 is TGTGCCAGCGGTCTGGGGCGAGACATTCAGTACTTC.

The chain employs TRBV6-5 and TRBJ2-3; D is perhaps TRBD2 (7 bases). The CDR3 has 15 amino acids. V was clipped by 3 bases and J by 4 bases, with 14 bases between them. In germline, CDR1 is MNHEY, CDR2 SVGAGI. The CDR3 region is CASSYRGAVADTQYF. The CDR3 DNA follows: TGTGCCAGCAGTTATCGGGGGGCTGTCGCAGATACGCAGTATTTT.

This chain connects TRBV6-5 to TRBJ1-5, with a weak D call TRBD1 (6 bases). Germline V CDR1 and CDR2: MNHEY, SVGAGI. V lost 7 bases and J lost 7, with 14 bases in between. The CDR3 length is 13 residues. For the CDR3, the DNA is TGTGCCAGCACTCAGGGGCCTAGCCAGCCCCAGCATTTT. This gives the protein CASTQGPSQPQHF.

V and J are TRBV7-9 and TRBJ2-2; D is unclear. This CDR3 contains 14 residues. V was trimmed by 2 bases and J by 3 bases, leaving 7 bases between them. CDR1 is SEHNR and CDR2 is FQNEAQ in the germline V gene (reference sequence). The CDR3 loop is CASSLSRDTGELFF. The CDR3 nucleotides read TGTGCCAGCAGCTTATCTCGGGACACCGGGGAGCTGTTTTTT.

The chain employs TRBV6-5 and TRBJ1-3, with TRBD1 matching 7 bases. J lost 6 bases, V lost 6 bases, and 8 bases had no gene match. The CDR3 contains 14 residues. The germline V gene has CDR1 MNHEY and CDR2 SVGAGI. CDR3 coding DNA: TGTGCCAGCAGACCGGGGACAGCTATAAACACCATATATTTT. It encodes CASRPGTAINTIYF.

The V gene is TRBV5-1, the J gene TRBJ1-2; TRBD1 matches 7 bases. CDR1 and CDR2 from the germline V gene are SGHRS and YFSETQ. The J segment lost 7 bases and the V segment lost 0 bases, leaving 9 bases of the junction unmatched. This CDR3 spans 15 amino acids. Written as DNA, the CDR3 is TGCGCCAGCAGCTTGGCCGTCCAGGGGGAGAGTGGCTACACCTTC. Amino acids: CASSLAVQGESGYTF. Full variable domain (missing parts from reference TRBV5-1 and TRBJ1-2): KAGVTQTPRYLIKTRGQQVTLSCSPISGHRSVSWYQQTPGQGLQFLFEYFSETQRNKGNFPGRFSGRQFSNSRSEMNVSTLELGDSALYLCASSLAVQGESGYTFGSGTRLTVV.

The V call is TRBV18, the J call TRBJ1-1; D gene unclear. V was shortened by 1 base and J by 3 bases, with 12 bases between the two germline ends. Germline-derived CDR1 and CDR2 are KGHSH and LQKENI. This CDR3 region has 15 residues. CDR3 sequence: CASSPLEVRDTEAFF. CDR3 nucleotide sequence: TGTGCCAGCTCACCACTCGAGGTTCGGGACACTGAAGCTTTCTTT. The whole variable domain, remainder taken from reference TRBV18 and TRBJ1-1, is NAGVMQNPRHLVRRRGQEARLRCSPMKGHSHVYWYRQLPEEGLKFMVYLQKENIIDESGMPKERFSAEFPKEGPSILRIQQVVRGDSAAYFCASSPLEVRDTEAFFGQGTRLTVV.

The chain joins TRBV29-1 to TRBJ1-3, with D hard to call. This CDR3 is 13 amino acids long. V dropped 4 bases and J dropped 0 bases, with 7 bases sitting between them. The V gene's germline CDR1 is SQVTM and CDR2 ANQGSEA. Here the CDR3 DNA reads TGCAGCGTTGGAACAGCCTCTGGAAACACCATATATTTT. Encoded protein: CSVGTASGNTIYF.

As for this clone: Other nucleotide sequences in the sample specify the same CDR3. The chain uses TRBV2 and TRBJ1-2, with D perhaps matching TRBD1 (6 bases). The germline V gene encodes CDR1 SNHLY and CDR2 FYNNEI. V gave up 4 bases and J gave up 4 bases, with 10 bases separating them. CDR3 length: 13 residues. The CDR3 sequence: CASSGQGSYGYTF. The CDR3 nucleotides are TGTGCCAGCAGTGGTCAGGGGTCCTATGGCTACACCTTC.

The chain employs TRBV7-8 and TRBJ1-1; a possible D gene is TRBD1 (6 bases). Germline-derived CDR1 and CDR2 are SGHVS and FQNEAQ. This CDR3 contains 14 residues. Trimming cost V 5 bases and J 0 bases, with 10 bases left between them. CDR3 sequence: CASSRTDLNTEAFF. The CDR3, as DNA: TGTGCCAGCAGCCGGACAGACTTGAACACTGAAGCTTTCTTT.

This chain links TRBV3-1 (or the pseudogene TRBV3-2) with TRBJ1-3; 11 bases are a match to TRBD1. Germline lookup yields CDR1 LGHDT and CDR2 YNNKEL (reference sequence). The CDR3 covers 15 residues. Losses at the gene ends were 3 bases for V and 4 bases for J; bases not matched to a gene: 2. DNA for the CDR3: TGTGCCAGCAGCCAGGGGACAGGGGGAGGAAACACCATATATTTT. Its protein is CASSQGTGGGNTIYF.